The text below deals with one T cell receptor (beta chain). The sample comes from a study of blood T cell repertoires in COVID-19. The overall study: Spain, Italy and the United States supplied samples that represented acute and convalescent COVID-19. Nucleic acid was either cDNA or gDNA, and it came from T cells, B-cell-depleted T cells, or PBMCs.

Source study methods: Nucleated cell counts were estimated from reference gene primer amplification. TCRdb keeps only in-frame clones here, not all; method: immunoSEQ multiplex PCR. V and J calls and clone size are copied from that table; D and trimming were computed from the DNA. The table shows 70,000 or so clones, with about 80% occurring only once. Germline CDR1 is KGHSH and CDR2 is LQKENI. The CDR3 runs to 18 residues. The V end lost 4 bases, the J end lost 4 bases, and 24 bases lay between the germline ends. The chain carries TRBV18 and TRBJ2-3, with D tentatively TRBD2 (6 bases). This TCR was sampled from a human donor in a cohort sampled during active COVID-19. The sequenced sample was peripheral blood. The CDR3 is CASSRLQTEPGRSDTQYF. The CDR3 DNA reads TGTGCCAGCTCACGACTACAAACTGAGCCTGGGAGGTCAGATACGCAGTATTTT.